A single sample gave rise to the 8 T cell receptor beta chains below, sequenced in a study of cytomegalovirus exposure and HLA in healthy donors. Use of 60 Vbeta and 13 Jbeta primers characterized the PCR. Clones were sequenced by immunoSEQ multiplex PCR, and TCRdb holds only the in-frame ones, with some missing. Among under 200,000 clones listed, approximately 86% were seen once. Sequenced input: PBMCs. These receptors were taken from a woman aged 25-40 years in good health and CMV-seronegative.

The genes are TRBV6-1 and TRBJ2-7; D is undetermined. The germline V gene encodes CDR1 MNHNS and CDR2 SASEGT. Trimming took off 3 bases at V and 2 bases at J, with 8 bases between the two ends. The CDR3 consists of 13 residues. The CDR3 is CASSDQYPYEQYF. CDR3 coding DNA: TGTGCCAGCAGTGATCAGTACCCCTACGAGCAGTACTTC.

In this sample, this clone turned up a few times. V usage is TRBV14 and J usage is TRBJ2-2; D is perhaps TRBD1 (7 bases). The CDR3 loop spans 17 amino acids. Germline V lookup: CDR1 SGHDN, CDR2 FVKESK. Between the trimmed V and J ends, which lost 4 bases and 0 bases, there was a span of 15 bases. As DNA, the CDR3 is TGTGCCAGCAGCCGAGGGGGGACAGCAACGAACACCGGGGAGCTGTTTTTT. This codes for CASSRGGTATNTGELFF.

The chain recombines TRBV18 with TRBJ2-3; 9 bases align to TRBD1. This CDR3 is built from 15 residues. Germline loops: CDR1 KGHSH, CDR2 LQKENI. V shed 3 bases, J shed 5 bases, and the junction held 6 bases outside the gene matches. CDR3 coding DNA: TGTGCCAGCTCACCTCCGGGACAGGGTGGAGATACGCAGTATTTT. Protein product: CASSPPGQGGDTQYF.

V gene TRBV9 combines with J gene TRBJ2-5, with D maybe TRBD2 (6 bases). Germline-derived CDR1 and CDR2 are SGDLS and YYNGEE. The CDR3 has 15 residues. V dropped 3 bases and J dropped 0 bases, with 12 bases sitting between them. The CDR3 DNA reads TGTGCCAGCAGCGCCTTTAGCGGTTACCAAGAGACCCAGTACTTC. Translated, it gives CASSAFSGYQETQYF.

The V and J genes are TRBV7-6 and TRBJ2-7; D might be TRBD1 (5 bases). Germline V gene lookup returns CDR1 SGHVS and CDR2 FNYEAQ. The V end lost 3 bases, the J end lost 0 bases, and 12 bases lay between the germline ends. The CDR3 runs to 15 residues. CDR3 amino acids: CASSLGWGPSYEQYF. CDR3 nucleotides: TGTGCCAGCAGCTTGGGGTGGGGCCCCTCCTACGAGCAGTACTTC. Variable domain in full (rest from reference TRBV7-6 and TRBJ2-7): GAGVSQSPRYKVTKRGQDVALRCDPISGHVSLYWYRQALGQGPEFLTYFNYEAQQDKSGLPNDRFSAERPEGSISTLTIQRTEQRDSAMYRCASSLGWGPSYEQYFGPGTRLTVT.

The J gene is TRBJ2-2, the V gene TRBV10-3; 9 nucleotides agree with TRBD2. CDR3 length: 16 amino acids. Trimming cost V 4 bases and J 4 bases; bases outside gene matches: 7. Germline CDR1 reads ENHRY; CDR2 reads SYGVKD. CDR3 loop: CAISGGLAGTTGELFF. CDR3 DNA sequence: TGTGCCATCAGTGGGGGTCTAGCGGGGACCACCGGGGAGCTGTTTTTT.

This chain joins TRBV6-1 and TRBJ2-2; D call uncertain. The CDR3 has 14 residues. The germline CDR1 and CDR2 sequences are MNHNS and SASEGT. Trimming took 4 bases from V and 3 from J, leaving 9 bases between them. The chain's CDR3 is CASSGHSYTGELFF. The CDR3 region has the DNA TGTGCCAGCAGTGGTCACAGTTACACCGGGGAGCTGTTTTTT.

V gene TRBV5-6 combines with J gene TRBJ1-1; D is unclear. Germline CDR1 reads SGHDT; CDR2 reads YYEEEE. The CDR3 is 11 residues long. Deletions cut 2 bases from V and 4 bases from J, with 3 bases between. The DNA for the CDR3 is TGTGCCAGCAGCTTCGGCACTGAAGCTTTCTTT. This codes for CASSFGTEAFF.